The subject of this entry is one T cell receptor beta chain. These data are taken from a study of blood T cell repertoires in COVID-19. Original analysis: Amplification of reference gene primers was used by the study to estimate nucleated cell counts. Profiling relied on immunoSEQ multiplex PCR, and the TCRdb table lists in-frame clones only, not all of them. V, J and clone size reflect that table, while D and trimming were determined from the DNA. The profile shows approximately 320,000 clones, 87% of them singletons. Unmatched junction bases numbered 2, after V lost 5 bases and J lost 5 bases. There are 12 residues in the CDR3. Germline CDR1 is SGHVS and CDR2 is FQNEAQ. Resolution of symptoms, clearance, or two negative PCRs was present in recovered Cohort 3 donors.

This TCR was recovered from a woman aged 18-35 years who had recovered from COVID-19. The chain is built from TRBV7-8 and TRBJ1-2; TRBD1 agrees at 7 bases. The sequencing sample was made of PBMCs or T cells enriched from blood (not recorded which). CDR3 region: CASSQTGYGYTF. In nucleotides, the CDR3 is TGTGCCAGCAGCCAGACAGGGTATGGCTACACCTTC.